Shown below are 2 T cell receptor beta chains from a single sample sequenced in a study of blood T cell repertoires in COVID-19. The repertoire was sequenced with immunoSEQ multiplex PCR; TCRdb's copy has only in-frame clones and lacks some. The sample carries around 150,000 clones, roughly 72% recorded once. The specimen was peripheral blood. The receptors were gathered from a woman aged 80 or over with acute or convalescent COVID-19.

Only one count was recorded for this clone. This rearrangement joins TRBV6-6 to TRBJ1-2; D is perhaps TRBD1 (6 bases). The germline CDR1 and CDR2 sequences are MNHNY and SVGAGI (reference sequence). The CDR3 runs 17 residues. V lost 5 bases, J lost 2 bases, and 21 bases lay in between. Here the CDR3 reads CASSPFRTASVNYGYTF. The CDR3 region has the DNA TGTGCCAGCAGTCCATTCCGGACAGCTTCAGTAAACTATGGCTACACCTTC.

The rearrangement links TRBV7-9 to TRBJ2-1; 14 nucleotides line up with TRBD2. This CDR3 has 16 residues. CDR1 SEHNR and CDR2 FQNEAQ come from the germline V gene (reference sequence). After removal of 5 bases from V and 7 bases from J, the junction contained 7 bases not matched to a gene. CDR3 in amino acids: CASSPPGTSGGNEQFF. The CDR3, as DNA: TGTGCCAGCAGCCCGCCCGGGACTAGCGGGGGAAATGAGCAGTTCTTC.